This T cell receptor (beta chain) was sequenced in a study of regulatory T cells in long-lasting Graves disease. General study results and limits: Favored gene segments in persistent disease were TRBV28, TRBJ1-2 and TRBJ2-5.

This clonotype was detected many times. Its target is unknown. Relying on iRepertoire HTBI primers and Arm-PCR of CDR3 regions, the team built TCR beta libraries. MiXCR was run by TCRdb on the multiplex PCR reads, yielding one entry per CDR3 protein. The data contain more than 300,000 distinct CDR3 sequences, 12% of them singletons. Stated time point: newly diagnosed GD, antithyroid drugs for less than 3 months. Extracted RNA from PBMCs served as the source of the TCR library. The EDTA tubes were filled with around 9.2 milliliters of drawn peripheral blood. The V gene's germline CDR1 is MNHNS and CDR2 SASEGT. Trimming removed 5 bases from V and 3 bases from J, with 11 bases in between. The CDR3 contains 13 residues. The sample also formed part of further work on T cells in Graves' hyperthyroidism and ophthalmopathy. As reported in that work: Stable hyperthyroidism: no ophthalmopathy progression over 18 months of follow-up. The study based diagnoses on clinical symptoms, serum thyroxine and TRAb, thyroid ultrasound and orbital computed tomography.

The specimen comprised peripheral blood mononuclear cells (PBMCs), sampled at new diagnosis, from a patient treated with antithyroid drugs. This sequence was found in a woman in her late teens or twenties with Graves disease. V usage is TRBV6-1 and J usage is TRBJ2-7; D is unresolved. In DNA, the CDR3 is TGTGCCAGCAGTCCCCGTGGTATCTACGAGCAGTACGTC. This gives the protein CASSPRGIYEQYV.